The present T cell receptor (beta chain) was sequenced within a study of spatial heterogeneity in lung cancer. Study-level points and caveats: How many expanded intratumoral alpha and beta TCRs were present tracked the tumor mutation count, which was a count of nonsynonymous mutations.

A single record per CDR3 protein comes from TCRdb applying MiXCR to the 5' RACE reads. The sample gives 5,000 to 6,000 distinct CDR3 sequences, 3% to 4.5% of which show up once; around 20% is in the top ten. The time point here: sample taken at primary tumor resection. Unsorted whole RNA of tumor, nontumor lung or frozen PBMC was sequenced. This clonotype rates as medium-sized. Its antigen is unidentified. This CDR3 contains 12 residues. CDR1 is SEHNR and CDR2 is FQNEAQ in the germline V gene (reference sequence). V was cut by 4 bases and J by 6 bases, with 10 bases left in between. The sample consisted of lung tumor tissue, taken at surgery. The chain is built from TRBV7-9 and TRBJ2-7, with D unresolved. The sequence derives from a female donor with early-stage non-small cell lung cancer. CDR3 region: CASSSSYGEQYF. DNA of the CDR3: TGTGCCAGCAGCTCCTCTTACGGCGAGCAGTACTTC. The full variable domain, in which reference TRBV7-9 and TRBJ2-7 provide the parts outside the CDR3, is DTGVSQNPRHKITKRGQNVTFRCDPISEHNRLYWYRQTLGQGPEFLTYFQNEAQLEKSRLLSDRFSAERPKGSFSTLEIQRTEQGDSAMYLCASSSSYGEQYFGPGTRLTVT.